A single count supports the clone carrying this TCR beta chain. This sample was taken from a study of blood T cell repertoires in COVID-19. Turning to the study itself: The United States, Italy and Spain were the sources of the acute and convalescent COVID-19 samples.

Original data processing: Amplification of reference gene primers provided the estimated nucleated cell counts. Produced via immunoSEQ multiplex PCR; TCRdb's table is partial and in-frame only. That table supplies the V and J calls and clone size; D and trimming were determined from the DNA. The sample has over 150,000 clones, more than 85% seen once; the top ten hold about 6.5%. Study members were between roughly 18 and 100 years old and lived in approximately 25 US regions. Two consecutive negative NP/OP PCR tests, clearance, or resolved symptoms defined Cohort 3 recovery. This CDR3 is 16 amino acids long. V trimming: 5 bases; J trimming: 1 base; junction bases outside the gene matches: 10. Germline-derived CDR1 and CDR2 are SGHAT and FQNNGV.

The source of this sequence is a woman aged 50 to 60 who had recovered from COVID-19. Sequencing used PBMCs or T cells enriched from blood (not recorded which). The genes are TRBV11-2 and TRBJ2-5; the match to TRBD2 covers 7 bases. The CDR3: CASSDAATSRQETQYF. The CDR3 nucleotides read TGTGCCAGCAGCGATGCTGCGACTAGCCGCCAAGAGACCCAGTACTTC.